The sequence of this T cell receptor beta chain was determined in a study of blood T cell repertoires in COVID-19. On the study more broadly: The origin of the acute and convalescent COVID-19 samples was the United States, Italy and Spain.

This clone was observed a single time. Study processing details: Estimation of nucleated cell counts relied on the amplification of reference gene primers. Only in-frame clones appear in the TCRdb table, and some are missing; sequencing was by immunoSEQ multiplex PCR. The V and J calls and clone size were taken over from that table, and D and trimming were inferred from the DNA. The repertoire holds roughly 440,000 clones, approximately 90% seen once, with over 10% in the top ten. V gave up 4 bases and J gave up 1 base, with 9 bases separating them. The CDR3 is 14 residues long. Germline-derived CDR1 and CDR2 are SGDLS and YYNGEE.

The chain joins TRBV9 to TRBJ1-3; D perhaps matches TRBD1 (6 bases). This receptor was obtained from a woman aged 45-65 years with COVID-19, enrolled during active disease. Sequenced sample: peripheral blood. CDR3 coding DNA: TGTGCCAGCAGCTCACAGGGTTCTGGAAACACCATATATTTT. It specifies CASSSQGSGNTIYF.